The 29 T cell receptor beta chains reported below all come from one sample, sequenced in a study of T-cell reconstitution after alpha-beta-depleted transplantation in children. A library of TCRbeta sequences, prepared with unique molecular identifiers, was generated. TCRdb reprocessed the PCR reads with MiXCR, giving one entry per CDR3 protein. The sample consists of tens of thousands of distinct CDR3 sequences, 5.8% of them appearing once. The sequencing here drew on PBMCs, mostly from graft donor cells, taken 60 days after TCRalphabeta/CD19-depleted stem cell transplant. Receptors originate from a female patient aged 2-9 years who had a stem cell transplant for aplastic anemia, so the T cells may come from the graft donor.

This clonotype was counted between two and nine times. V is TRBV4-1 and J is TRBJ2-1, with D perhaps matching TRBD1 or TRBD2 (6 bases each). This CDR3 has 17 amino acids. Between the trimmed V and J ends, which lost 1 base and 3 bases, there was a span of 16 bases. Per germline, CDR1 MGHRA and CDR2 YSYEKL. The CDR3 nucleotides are TGCGCCAGCAGCCAAGGTCGCTCGGGGGCCTTCTACAATGAGCAGTTCTTC. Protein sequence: CASSQGRSGAFYNEQFF.

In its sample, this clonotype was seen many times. The DNA for the CDR3 is TGCAGCGTTCGCAGGGAGAGCCCCGGGGAGCTGTTTTTT. Translated: CSVRRESPGELFF. This sequence joins TRBV29-1 and TRBJ2-2; D is perhaps TRBD1 or TRBD2 (5 bases each). Trimming shortened V by 5 bases and J by 6 bases, and 13 bases separated the two germline ends. The length of the CDR3 is 13 residues. The germline gives CDR1 SQVTM, CDR2 ANQGSEA.

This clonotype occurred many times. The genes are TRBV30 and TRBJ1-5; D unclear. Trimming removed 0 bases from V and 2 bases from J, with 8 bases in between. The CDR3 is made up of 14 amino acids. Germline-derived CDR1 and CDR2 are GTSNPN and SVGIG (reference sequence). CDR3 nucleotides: TGTGCCTGGAGTGTATCCACGCGCAATCAGCCCCAGCATTTT. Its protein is CAWSVSTRNQPQHF.

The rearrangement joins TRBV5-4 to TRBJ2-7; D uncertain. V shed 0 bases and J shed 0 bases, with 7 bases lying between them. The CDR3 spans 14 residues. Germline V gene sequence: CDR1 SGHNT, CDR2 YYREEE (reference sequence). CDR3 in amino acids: CASSLGAPSYEQYF. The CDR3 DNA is TGTGCCAGCAGCTTGGGAGCTCCCTCCTACGAGCAGTACTTC.

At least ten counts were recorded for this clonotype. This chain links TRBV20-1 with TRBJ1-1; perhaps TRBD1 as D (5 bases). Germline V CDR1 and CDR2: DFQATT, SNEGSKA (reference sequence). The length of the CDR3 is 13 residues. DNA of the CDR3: TGCAGCGCAACACGAGCAGGGACGGCTGAAGCTTTCTTT. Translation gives CSATRAGTAEAFF.

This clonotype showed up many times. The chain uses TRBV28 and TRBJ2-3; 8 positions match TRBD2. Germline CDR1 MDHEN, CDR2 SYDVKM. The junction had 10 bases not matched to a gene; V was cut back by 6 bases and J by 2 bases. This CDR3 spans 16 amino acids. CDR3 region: CASSLRWRGATDTQYF. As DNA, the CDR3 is TGTGCCAGCAGCCTTCGATGGCGGGGGGCCACAGATACGCAGTATTTT.

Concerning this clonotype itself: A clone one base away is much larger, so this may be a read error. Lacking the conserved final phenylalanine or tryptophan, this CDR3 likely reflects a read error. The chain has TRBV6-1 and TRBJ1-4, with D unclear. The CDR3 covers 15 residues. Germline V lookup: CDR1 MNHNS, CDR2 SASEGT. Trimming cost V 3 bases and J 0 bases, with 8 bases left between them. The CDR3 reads CASSEHRATNEKLFV. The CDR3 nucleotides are TGTGCCAGCAGTGAGCACCGTGCAACTAATGAAAAACTGTTTGTT.

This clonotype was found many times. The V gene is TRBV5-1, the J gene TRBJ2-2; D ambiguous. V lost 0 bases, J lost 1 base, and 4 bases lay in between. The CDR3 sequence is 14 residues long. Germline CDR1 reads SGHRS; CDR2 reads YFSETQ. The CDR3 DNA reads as TGCGCCAGCAGCTTGGCGCGGAACACCGGGGAGCTGTTTTTT. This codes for CASSLARNTGELFF.

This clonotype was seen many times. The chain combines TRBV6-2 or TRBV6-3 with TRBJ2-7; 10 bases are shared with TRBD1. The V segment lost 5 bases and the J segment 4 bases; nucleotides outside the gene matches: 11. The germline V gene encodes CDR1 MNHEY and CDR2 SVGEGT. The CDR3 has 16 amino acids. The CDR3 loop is CASSRIRQGAIYEQYF. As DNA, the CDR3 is TGTGCCAGCAGTCGCATCCGACAGGGGGCGATATACGAGCAGTACTTC.

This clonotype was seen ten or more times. The CDR3 nucleotides read TGTGCCAGCAGCGCCGGCCTGGGAGCTCTCAGCTCCTACAATGAGCAGTTCTTC. Amino acid sequence: CASSAGLGALSSYNEQFF. J is TRBJ2-1 and V is TRBV9; D possibly corresponds to TRBD2 (5 bases). The CDR3 sequence is 18 residues long. Germline-derived CDR1 and CDR2 are SGDLS and YYNGEE. Trimming took off 3 bases at V and 0 bases at J, with 19 bases between the two ends.

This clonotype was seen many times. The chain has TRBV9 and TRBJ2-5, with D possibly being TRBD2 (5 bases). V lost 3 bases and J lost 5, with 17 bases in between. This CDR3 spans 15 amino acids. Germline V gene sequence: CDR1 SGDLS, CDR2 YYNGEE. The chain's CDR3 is CASSGTREKRETQYF. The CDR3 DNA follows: TGTGCCAGCAGCGGTACGAGGGAGAAAAGGGAGACCCAGTACTTC.

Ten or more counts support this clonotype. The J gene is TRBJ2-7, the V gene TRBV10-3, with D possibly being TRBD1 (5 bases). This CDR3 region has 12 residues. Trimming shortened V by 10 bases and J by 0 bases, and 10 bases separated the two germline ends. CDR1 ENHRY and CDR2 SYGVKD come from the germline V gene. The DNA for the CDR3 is TGTGCCACCGGACACAGCTCCTACGAGCAGTACGTC. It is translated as CATGHSSYEQYV.

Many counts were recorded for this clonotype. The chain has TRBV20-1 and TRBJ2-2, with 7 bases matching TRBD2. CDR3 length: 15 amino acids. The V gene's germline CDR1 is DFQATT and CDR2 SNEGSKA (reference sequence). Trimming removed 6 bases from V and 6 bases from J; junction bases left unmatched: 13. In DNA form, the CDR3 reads TGCAGTGCAAGGCCCACGGGGAGGGTCGCCGGGGAGCTGTTTTTT. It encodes CSARPTGRVAGELFF.

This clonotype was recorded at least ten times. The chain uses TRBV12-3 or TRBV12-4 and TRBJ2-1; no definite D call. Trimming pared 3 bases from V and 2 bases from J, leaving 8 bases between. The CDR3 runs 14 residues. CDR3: CASSFGQAYNEQFF. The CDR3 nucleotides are TGTGCCAGCAGTTTTGGCCAGGCCTACAATGAGCAGTTCTTC.

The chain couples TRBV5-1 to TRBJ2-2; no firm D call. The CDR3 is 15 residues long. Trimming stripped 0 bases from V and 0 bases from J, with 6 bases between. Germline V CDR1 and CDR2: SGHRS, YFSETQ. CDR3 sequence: CASSLGDPNTGELFF. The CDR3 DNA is TGCGCCAGCAGCTTGGGTGATCCGAACACCGGGGAGCTGTTTTTT. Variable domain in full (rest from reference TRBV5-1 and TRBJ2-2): KAGVTQTPRYLIKTRGQQVTLSCSPISGHRSVSWYQQTPGQGLQFLFEYFSETQRNKGNFPGRFSGRQFSNSRSEMNVSTLELGDSALYLCASSLGDPNTGELFFGEGSRLTVL.

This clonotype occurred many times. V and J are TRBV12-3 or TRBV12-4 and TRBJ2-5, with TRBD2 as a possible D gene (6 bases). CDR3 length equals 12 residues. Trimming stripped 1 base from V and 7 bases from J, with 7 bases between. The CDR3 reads CASSLGRGTQYF. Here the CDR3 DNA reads TGTGCCAGCAGTTTAGGGCGGGGGACCCAGTACTTC.

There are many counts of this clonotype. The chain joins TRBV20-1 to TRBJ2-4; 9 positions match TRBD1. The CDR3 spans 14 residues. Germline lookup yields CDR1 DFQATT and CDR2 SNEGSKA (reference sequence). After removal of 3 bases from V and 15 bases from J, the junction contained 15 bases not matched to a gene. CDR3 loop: CSASPPGQGPIGYF. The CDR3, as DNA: TGCAGTGCTAGCCCTCCGGGACAGGGTCCAATAGGGTACTTC.

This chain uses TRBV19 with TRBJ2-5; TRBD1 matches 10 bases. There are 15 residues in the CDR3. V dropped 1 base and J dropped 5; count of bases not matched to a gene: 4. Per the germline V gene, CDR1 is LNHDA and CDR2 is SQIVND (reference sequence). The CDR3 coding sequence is TGTGCCAGTAGTATAGCGACAGGGGGCCGCGAGACCCAGTACTTC. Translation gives CASSIATGGRETQYF.

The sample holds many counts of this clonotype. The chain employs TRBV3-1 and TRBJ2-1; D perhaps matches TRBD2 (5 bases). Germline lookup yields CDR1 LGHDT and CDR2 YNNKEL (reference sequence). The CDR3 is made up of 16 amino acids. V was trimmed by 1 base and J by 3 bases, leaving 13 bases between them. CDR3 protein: CASSQASGNFYNEQFF. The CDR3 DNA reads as TGTGCCAGCAGCCAAGCGTCGGGGAATTTCTACAATGAGCAGTTCTTC.

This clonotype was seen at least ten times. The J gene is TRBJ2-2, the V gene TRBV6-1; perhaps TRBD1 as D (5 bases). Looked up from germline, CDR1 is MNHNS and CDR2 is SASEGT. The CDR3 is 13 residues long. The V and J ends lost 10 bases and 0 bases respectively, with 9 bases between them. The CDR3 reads CAKGPSNTGELFF. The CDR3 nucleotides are TGTGCCAAGGGGCCTTCGAACACCGGGGAGCTGTTTTTT.

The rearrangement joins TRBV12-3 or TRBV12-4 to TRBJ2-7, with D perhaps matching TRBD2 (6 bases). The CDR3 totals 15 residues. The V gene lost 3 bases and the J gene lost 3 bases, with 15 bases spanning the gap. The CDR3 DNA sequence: TGTGCCAGCAGTTTCAACGGGAGAGGCGGCTACGAGCAGTACTTC. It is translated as CASSFNGRGGYEQYF.

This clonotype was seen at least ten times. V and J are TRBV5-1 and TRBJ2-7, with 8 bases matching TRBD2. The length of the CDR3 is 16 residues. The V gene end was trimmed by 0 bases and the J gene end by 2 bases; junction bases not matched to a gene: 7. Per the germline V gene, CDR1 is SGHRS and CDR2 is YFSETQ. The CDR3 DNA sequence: TGCGCCAGCAGCTTGGGGGAGCTAGCGGGCGCCTACGAGCAGTACTTC. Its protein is CASSLGELAGAYEQYF.

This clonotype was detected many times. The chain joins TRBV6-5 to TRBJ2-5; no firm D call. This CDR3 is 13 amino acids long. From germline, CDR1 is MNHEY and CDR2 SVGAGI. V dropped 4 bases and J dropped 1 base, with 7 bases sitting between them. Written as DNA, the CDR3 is TGTGCCAGCAGTTTGCAGCTCCAAGAGACCCAGTACTTC. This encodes CASSLQLQETQYF.

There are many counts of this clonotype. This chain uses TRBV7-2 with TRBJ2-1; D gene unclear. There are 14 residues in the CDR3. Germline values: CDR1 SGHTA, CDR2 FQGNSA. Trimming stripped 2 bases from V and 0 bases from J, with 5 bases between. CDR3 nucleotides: TGTGCCAGCAGCTTAAAGAGCTCCTACAATGAGCAGTTCTTC. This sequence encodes CASSLKSSYNEQFF.

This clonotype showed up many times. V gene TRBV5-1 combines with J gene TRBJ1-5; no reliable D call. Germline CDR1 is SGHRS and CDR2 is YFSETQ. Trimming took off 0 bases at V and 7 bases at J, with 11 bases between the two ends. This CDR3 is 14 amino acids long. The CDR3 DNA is TGCGCCAGCAGCTTGGACCCTGAGGTACAGCCCCAGCATTTT. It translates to CASSLDPEVQPQHF.

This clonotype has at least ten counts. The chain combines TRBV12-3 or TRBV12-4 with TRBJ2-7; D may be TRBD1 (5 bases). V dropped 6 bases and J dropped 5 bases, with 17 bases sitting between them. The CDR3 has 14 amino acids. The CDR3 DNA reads TGTGCCAGCAGCCAGGGCTTGGGGTGGAACGAGCAGTACTTC. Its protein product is CASSQGLGWNEQYF.

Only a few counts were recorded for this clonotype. CDR3 sequence reads: CASLIRGPSGYTF. The DNA for the CDR3 is TGTGCCAGCTTAATAAGGGGGCCAAGCGGCTACACCTTC. The chain is built from TRBV5-8 and TRBJ1-2; 7 bases are a match to TRBD1. Germline lookup yields CDR1 SGHTS and CDR2 YDEGEE. V dropped 7 bases and J dropped 8; count of bases not matched to a gene: 11. This CDR3 has 13 amino acids.

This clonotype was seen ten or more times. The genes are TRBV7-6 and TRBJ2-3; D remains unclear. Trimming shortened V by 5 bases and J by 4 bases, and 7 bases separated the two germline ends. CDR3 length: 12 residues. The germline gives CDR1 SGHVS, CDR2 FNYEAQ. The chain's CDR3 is CASSPVADTQYF. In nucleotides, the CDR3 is TGTGCCAGCAGCCCGGTGGCAGATACGCAGTATTTT. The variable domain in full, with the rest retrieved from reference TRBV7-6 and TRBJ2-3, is GAGVSQSPRYKVTKRGQDVALRCDPISGHVSLYWYRQALGQGPEFLTYFNYEAQQDKSGLPNDRFSAERPEGSISTLTIQRTEQRDSAMYRCASSPVADTQYFGPGTRLTVL.

The CDR3 loop is CASSEQNSNQPQHF. The CDR3 DNA reads TGTGCCAGCAGTGAACAGAATAGCAATCAGCCCCAGCATTTT. The chain has TRBV2 and TRBJ1-5, with D unclear. V shed 2 bases and J shed 0 bases, with 5 bases lying between them. This CDR3 has 14 amino acids. In germline, CDR1 is SNHLY, CDR2 FYNNEI.